The table lists the clone carrying this T cell receptor (beta chain) with a few counts. Its antigen is not known. This entry belongs to a study of beta chain features in type 1 diabetes. On the study more broadly: On cell yields, gender and age, patients and healthy donors were similar.

Germline V gene data show CDR1 as MNHEY and CDR2 as SMNVEV (reference sequence). The CDR3 has 16 residues. Trimming took 7 bases from V and 6 from J; bases not matched to a gene: 10. Expressed TCRB transcripts were sequenced because the entire RNA isolate underwent reverse transcription. Repertoires were generated with immunoSEQ multiplex PCR, while TCRdb's copy carries only in-frame clones and drops some. Here the sample spans roughly 150,000 clones, roughly 10% being singletons. Whole-study findings and limits: Healthy donors had naive, central memory and Treg TCRB repertoires that appeared less similar than those seen among patients. Across all four CD4+ subsets, people with type 1 diabetes showed modestly shorter TCRB CDR3s. There was a possibility that cDNA sequencing over-represented cells with high TCR expression.

Cell sorting via CD45RO/CCR7/CD25/CD127/CD95/CD27 was performed to obtain CD4+ naive, central memory, regulatory and stem cell-like memory cells. The sequenced material came from central memory CD4+ T cells from blood. The V call is TRBV27, the J call TRBJ2-1; 12 bases agree with TRBD2. The receptor's source is a woman aged 25-40 years with type 1 diabetes. The CDR3 DNA is TGTGCCAGCACCTTTCGGGTGACTAGCGGGGGCAATGAGCAGTTCTTC. Translating it yields CASTFRVTSGGNEQFF.